These 10 T cell receptor beta chains were all obtained from the same sample, sequenced in a study of cytomegalovirus exposure and HLA in healthy donors. PCR amplification relied on 60 Vbeta primers (plus 13 Jbeta primers). Method: immunoSEQ multiplex PCR; TCRdb's copy keeps in-frame clones and lacks some. Counted here are 130,000 to 150,000 clones, roughly 82% occurring once; the ten biggest clones make up about 5.6%. The sample taken for sequencing was PBMCs. The receptors come from a man aged 25-45 years in good health and CMV-seropositive.

This chain connects TRBV9 to TRBJ1-4; perhaps TRBD1 as D (6 bases). Germline V CDR1 and CDR2: SGDLS, YYNGEE. Trimming removed 3 bases from V and 3 bases from J, with 15 bases in between. The CDR3 length is 16 residues. The CDR3 region is CASSGGNREPNEKLFF. The DNA for the CDR3 is TGTGCCAGCAGCGGGGGGAACAGGGAACCTAATGAAAAACTGTTTTTT.

This rearrangement joins TRBV7-9 to TRBJ2-7; D is unclear. CDR1 and CDR2 from the germline V gene are SEHNR and FQNEAQ (reference sequence). The V end lost 0 bases, the J end lost 3 bases, and 6 bases lay between the germline ends. CDR3 length equals 13 residues. Written as DNA, the CDR3 is TGTGCCAGCAGCTTAGCGAGTAGCTACGAGCAGTACTTC. This encodes CASSLASSYEQYF. The variable domain in full, with the rest retrieved from reference TRBV7-9 and TRBJ2-7, is DTGVSQNPRHKITKRGQNVTFRCDPISEHNRLYWYRQTLGQGPEFLTYFQNEAQLEKSRLLSDRFSAERPKGSFSTLEIQRTEQGDSAMYLCASSLASSYEQYFGPGTRLTVT.

The chain recombines TRBV2 with TRBJ1-1; maybe TRBD1 (5 bases). Germline CDR1 and CDR2: SNHLY and FYNNEI. The V and J ends lost 3 bases and 3 bases respectively, with 14 bases between them. This CDR3 has 15 amino acids. CDR3 sequence reads: CASSDFGGEDTEAFF. The CDR3 DNA follows: TGTGCCAGCAGTGATTTCGGGGGGGAAGACACTGAAGCTTTCTTT.

This clone has a single count. The chain has TRBV6-6 and TRBJ1-6; possibly TRBD1 for D (5 bases). V was trimmed by 0 bases and J by 15 bases, leaving 21 bases between them. The CDR3 has 16 amino acids. CDR1 and CDR2 (germline): MNHNY, SVGAGI (reference sequence). The chain's CDR3 is CASSYSGGTRGFFLHF. Written as DNA, the CDR3 is TGTGCCAGCAGTTACTCTGGAGGGACGCGGGGATTCTTCCTCCACTTT.

There are a few counts of this clone. This chain uses TRBV7-2 with TRBJ2-7; TRBD2 aligns across 10 bases. Germline CDR1 and CDR2: SGHTA and FQGNSA. Trimming at V came to 1 base and at J to 7 bases, leaving 10 bases not matched to a gene. The CDR3 is 16 residues long. In DNA, the CDR3 is TGTGCCAGCAGCTTAGTTCCTCTAGCGGGGGCGGGGGAGCAGTACTTC. As protein: CASSLVPLAGAGEQYF.

The chain combines TRBV7-2 with TRBJ1-2, with D uncertain. CDR3 length equals 12 residues. The germline V gene encodes CDR1 SGHTA and CDR2 FQGNSA. The germline V and J ends were trimmed by 3 bases and 4 bases, with 6 bases remaining between them. The CDR3 loop reads CASSFISYGYTF. The CDR3 nucleotides read TGTGCCAGCAGCTTCATCAGCTATGGCTACACCTTC.

The chain couples TRBV28 to TRBJ1-1; TRBD1 matches 9 bases. The V and J ends lost 5 bases and 3 bases, in that order; junction bases with no gene match: 13. CDR1 is MDHEN and CDR2 is SYDVKM in the germline V gene. CDR3 length equals 17 residues. In nucleotides, the CDR3 is TGTGCCAGCAGTCCCGGACAGGGGTTTGATCGGCACACTGAAGCTTTCTTT. This codes for CASSPGQGFDRHTEAFF.

This chain joins TRBV28 and TRBJ1-1; TRBD1 aligns across 7 bases. The germline V gene has CDR1 MDHEN and CDR2 SYDVKM. J gave up 0 bases and V 8 bases, and 9 bases lay outside the gene matches. The CDR3 extends over 15 amino acids. The CDR3 DNA follows: TGTGCCAGCCGACGGACAGGAGTTATGAACACTGAAGCTTTCTTT. As protein: CASRRTGVMNTEAFF. The full variable domain, rest sourced from reference TRBV28 and TRBJ1-1, is DVKVTQSSRYLVKRTGEKVFLECVQDMDHENMFWYRQDPGLGLRLIYFSYDVKMKEKGDIPEGYSVSREKKERFSLILESASTNQTSMYLCASRRTGVMNTEAFFGQGTRLTVV.

The chain employs TRBV2 and TRBJ2-7; D might be TRBD2 (5 bases). Trimming shortened V by 6 bases and J by 2 bases, and 14 bases separated the two germline ends. The germline V gene has CDR1 SNHLY and CDR2 FYNNEI. The CDR3 loop spans 14 amino acids. The CDR3 reads CASRKDSITYEQYF. The CDR3 nucleotides are TGTGCCAGCAGAAAGGACTCAATAACCTACGAGCAGTACTTC.

The chain combines TRBV25-1 with TRBJ1-4, with 12 positions matching TRBD1. Losses at the gene ends were 6 bases for V and 6 bases for J; bases not matched to a gene: 8. Looked up from germline, CDR1 is MGHDK and CDR2 is SYGVNS. The CDR3 has 16 amino acids. The CDR3 sequence is CASSRDRGLYDEKLFF. The CDR3 region has the DNA TGTGCCAGCAGCCGGGACAGGGGGCTTTATGATGAAAAACTGTTTTTT.